This entry lists 25 T cell receptor beta chains sequenced from one sample in a study of cytomegalovirus exposure and HLA in healthy donors. This PCR relied on a set of 60 Vbeta primers and 13 Jbeta primers. The assay was immunoSEQ multiplex PCR, and TCRdb's table has in-frame clones only and misses some. The table includes some 130,000 clones, 60% to 85% detected once. The sample was PBMCs. These receptors originate from a human donor in good health.

The chain is built from TRBV4-1 and TRBJ2-4, with a weak D call TRBD2 (5 bases). The CDR3 has 16 residues. CDR1 MGHRA and CDR2 YSYEKL come from the germline V gene. V was shortened by 3 bases and J by 0 bases, with 12 bases between the two germline ends. Written as DNA, the CDR3 is TGCGCCAGCAGCCAGCTTTTTGGGAGAGCCAAAAACATTCAGTACTTC. Residues: CASSQLFGRAKNIQYF.

The chain uses TRBV29-1 and TRBJ1-4, with no clear D. Trimming took 7 bases from V and 11 from J, leaving 14 bases between them. The CDR3 extends over 11 amino acids. CDR1 is SQVTM and CDR2 is ANQGSEA in the germline V gene. The CDR3 region has the DNA TGCAGCGCCTCTCCCGGCGGGAAACTGTTTTTT. This sequence encodes CSASPGGKLFF.

CDR3 DNA: TGTGCCAGCATCTCCGGGACAAACGCCTACGAGCAGTACTTC. This translates into CASISGTNAYEQYF. V is TRBV5-4 and J is TRBJ2-7, with a weak D call TRBD1 (6 bases). The CDR3 totals 14 residues. V lost 6 bases and J 2 bases, leaving 15 bases between the germline ends. Germline assignment: CDR1 SGHNT and CDR2 YYREEE (reference sequence).

This clone was seen a handful of times. The chain recombines TRBV19 with TRBJ1-1, with D maybe TRBD1 (6 bases). Germline V gene data show CDR1 as LNHDA and CDR2 as SQIVND (reference sequence). The length of the CDR3 is 15 residues. Trimming cost V 7 bases and J 1 base, with 16 bases left between them. The CDR3 DNA is TGTGCCAGTACCCGACGCCAGGGGCCGAACACTGAAGCTTTCTTT. It yields the protein CASTRRQGPNTEAFF.

The chain is built from TRBV7-2 and TRBJ2-7; D is unresolved. The V and J ends lost 4 bases and 2 bases respectively, with 9 bases between them. The CDR3 runs 13 residues. The germline V gene has CDR1 SGHTA and CDR2 FQGNSA. This CDR3 reads CASSSAGAYEQYF. CDR3 DNA: TGTGCCAGCAGCTCCGCAGGTGCCTACGAGCAGTACTTC.

Comments on this clone: At the DNA level, this CDR3 is encoded by other sequences in the same sample as well. The chain recombines TRBV7-8 with TRBJ2-7, with a weak D call TRBD1 (5 bases). V lost 0 bases and J lost 2, with 11 bases in between. The CDR3 runs 15 residues. The germline CDR1 and CDR2 sequences are SGHVS and FQNEAQ. The CDR3 coding sequence is TGTGCCAGCAGCTTAGCGCGGACAAGACCCTACGAGCAGTACTTC. Translated: CASSLARTRPYEQYF.

The chain links TRBV27 to TRBJ2-7; 7 positions agree with TRBD1. V lost 4 bases and J lost 2; bases outside the gene matches: 8. The CDR3 has 15 amino acids. The germline CDR1 and CDR2 sequences are MNHEY and SMNVEV (reference sequence). CDR3: CASSSDWDRAYEQYF. CDR3 coding DNA: TGTGCCAGCAGTTCCGATTGGGACAGAGCCTACGAGCAGTACTTC.

The chain carries TRBV2 and TRBJ2-1, with TRBD1 matching over 8 bases. Germline V gene sequence: CDR1 SNHLY, CDR2 FYNNEI. With V trimmed by 6 bases and J by 4 bases, 11 bases remained unmatched. The CDR3 covers 16 residues. For the CDR3, the DNA is TGTGCCAGCAGATTCCCCCCCAGGGGGCAATACAATGAGCAGTTCTTC. It codes for CASRFPPRGQYNEQFF.

The genes are TRBV6-5 and TRBJ2-5; possible D gene TRBD2, 5 bases. Deletions cut 11 bases from V and 0 bases from J, with 13 bases between. The CDR3 is 13 amino acids. Looked up from germline, CDR1 is MNHEY and CDR2 is SVGAGI. The CDR3 DNA reads TGTGCCTCGAACGGGGAATACCAAGAGACCCAGTACTTC. Protein: CASNGEYQETQYF.

This chain uses TRBV6-4 with TRBJ1-5; maybe TRBD1 (5 bases). Germline V gives CDR1 MRHNA, CDR2 SNTAGT. Deletions cut 6 bases from V and 7 bases from J, with 13 bases between. The CDR3 sequence is 13 residues long. In DNA form, the CDR3 reads TGTGCCAGCAGCATGGGGGGGGTCCAGCCCCAGCATTTT. Protein sequence: CASSMGGVQPQHF.

The gene calls are TRBV4-2 and TRBJ1-4, with no clear D. Germline CDR1 reads LGHNA; CDR2 reads YNFKEQ. This CDR3 contains 14 residues. V was cut by 2 bases and J by 3 bases, with 7 bases left in between. The CDR3 here is CASSQKRANEKLFF. CDR3 DNA: TGTGCCAGCAGCCAAAAGAGAGCTAATGAAAAACTGTTTTTT.

The chain couples TRBV7-9 to TRBJ1-2; the D gene is possibly TRBD1 (6 bases). The V end lost 1 base, the J end lost 2 bases, and 8 bases lay between the germline ends. CDR3 size: 14 residues. Germline V gene data show CDR1 as SEHNR and CDR2 as FQNEAQ (reference sequence). CDR3: CASSLEGQNYGYTF. CDR3 DNA sequence: TGTGCCAGCAGCTTAGAGGGACAAAACTATGGCTACACCTTC.

This chain connects TRBV10-3 to TRBJ1-1, with 8 bases lining up with TRBD1. CDR1 and CDR2 from the germline V gene are ENHRY and SYGVKD. CDR3 size: 17 residues. V dropped 0 bases and J dropped 2; count of bases not matched to a gene: 8. CDR3 amino acids: CAISESSGTGGNTEAFF. The DNA of the CDR3 is TGTGCCATCAGTGAGTCATCCGGGACAGGAGGAAACACTGAAGCTTTCTTT.

The chain uses TRBV6-1 and TRBJ1-4; D is unclear. Between the trimmed V and J ends, which lost 5 bases and 1 base, there was a span of 11 bases. CDR1 is MNHNS and CDR2 is SASEGT in the germline V gene. The CDR3 is 15 amino acids. The CDR3 DNA reads TGTGCCAGCAGTCGGGTGCCTCTAACTAATGAAAAACTGTTTTTT. It specifies CASSRVPLTNEKLFF.

The CDR3 DNA reads TGTGCCAGCAGTTTCCTTTCGGGACTCTCCGGGGAGCTGTTTTTT. It codes for CASSFLSGLSGELFF. J is TRBJ2-2 and V is TRBV7-8; D possibly corresponds to TRBD2 (6 bases). The V and J ends lost 6 bases and 6 bases respectively, with 17 bases between them. The germline gives CDR1 SGHVS, CDR2 FQNEAQ. This CDR3 is built from 15 residues.

This clone has just a few counts. The gene calls are TRBV20-1 and TRBJ1-2; D remains unclear. Germline V CDR1 and CDR2: DFQATT, SNEGSKA (reference sequence). The CDR3 extends over 11 amino acids. V was cut by 1 base and J by 8 bases, with 8 bases left in between. CDR3 loop: CSARGMEGYTF. In DNA, the CDR3 is TGCAGTGCTAGAGGCATGGAGGGCTACACCTTC.

V and J are TRBV5-6 and TRBJ1-2; no definite D call. The CDR3 contains 11 residues. Germline lookup yields CDR1 SGHDT and CDR2 YYEEEE. Trimming took off 5 bases at V and 4 bases at J, with 6 bases between the two ends. The CDR3 protein is CASRLSYGYTF. The CDR3 DNA sequence: TGTGCCAGCAGACTCTCCTATGGCTACACCTTC.

This chain links TRBV27 with TRBJ2-5; 12 bases agree with TRBD2. The CDR3 totals 14 residues. V dropped 4 bases and J dropped 5; count of bases not matched to a gene: 2. CDR1 is MNHEY and CDR2 is SMNVEV in the germline V gene (reference sequence). This CDR3 reads CASSSGLAGETQYF. Here the CDR3 DNA reads TGTGCCAGCAGTTCCGGACTAGCGGGGGAGACCCAGTACTTC.

The chain combines TRBV28 with TRBJ2-7; 9 bases are shared with TRBD1. Germline V gene sequence: CDR1 MDHEN, CDR2 SYDVKM. The CDR3 loop spans 14 amino acids. V trimming: 6 bases; J trimming: 6 bases; junction bases outside the gene matches: 9. This CDR3 reads CASSYDRGFSEQYF. CDR3 nucleotide sequence: TGTGCCAGCAGCTACGACAGGGGGTTTTCCGAGCAGTACTTC.

Here the CDR3 reads CASAQRTGEEKLFF. In nucleotides, the CDR3 is TGTGCCAGCGCCCAAAGGACAGGCGAAGAAAAACTGTTTTTT. The chain employs TRBV7-2 and TRBJ1-4; 7 positions agree with TRBD1. This CDR3 contains 14 residues. Germline V gene lookup returns CDR1 SGHTA and CDR2 FQGNSA. The ends lost 8 bases at V and 8 bases at J; junction bases unmatched: 11.

This clone was seen more than once but under ten times. The CDR3 DNA is TGTGCCAGCTCATCGAATGACAGGGTGAACACTGAAGCTTTCTTT. As protein: CASSSNDRVNTEAFF. The rearrangement links TRBV18 to TRBJ1-1; 7 bases line up with TRBD1. There are 15 residues in the CDR3. Germline assignment: CDR1 KGHSH and CDR2 LQKENI. Trimming at V came to 5 bases and at J to 0 bases, leaving 6 bases not matched to a gene. Filled out from reference TRBV18 and TRBJ1-1, the complete variable domain reads NAGVMQNPRHLVRRRGQEARLRCSPMKGHSHVYWYRQLPEEGLKFMVYLQKENIIDESGMPKERFSAEFPKEGPSILRIQQVVRGDSAAYFCASSSNDRVNTEAFFGQGTRLTVV.

The chain employs TRBV2 and TRBJ2-1, with D unclear. The CDR3 length is 14 residues. The V gene lost 4 bases and the J gene lost 2 bases, with 9 bases spanning the gap. Looked up from germline, CDR1 is SNHLY and CDR2 is FYNNEI. CDR3 DNA: TGTGCCAGCAGTGGGCCATACCCCTACAATGAGCAGTTCTTC. Translation gives CASSGPYPYNEQFF.

The V gene is TRBV25-1, the J gene TRBJ2-3, with D perhaps matching TRBD1 (5 bases). The CDR3 spans 16 residues. V lost 1 base, J lost 3 bases, and 14 bases lay in between. The germline V gene has CDR1 MGHDK and CDR2 SYGVNS. The CDR3 DNA reads as TGTGCCAGCAGTGAATTAGGGGCGGCTGAGACAGATACGCAGTATTTT. This gives the protein CASSELGAAETDTQYF.

This clone occurred once. The gene calls are TRBV28 and TRBJ2-7; D remains ambiguous. With 5 bases removed from V and 0 bases from J, the gap between germline ends came to 5 bases. The CDR3 length is 12 residues. Germline CDR1 reads MDHEN; CDR2 reads SYDVKM. The CDR3 coding sequence is TGTGCCAGCAGTGCCAGCTCCTACGAGCAGTACTTC. Its protein product is CASSASSYEQYF.

V and J are TRBV27 and TRBJ2-1, with D perhaps TRBD2 (7 bases). Trimming stripped 5 bases from V and 7 bases from J, with 24 bases between. Germline V gene lookup returns CDR1 MNHEY and CDR2 SMNVEV (reference sequence). This CDR3 has 17 amino acids. In DNA form, the CDR3 reads TGTGCCAGCAGTCCCCCCCCGTGGGGGGGCCTCTCGAATGAGCAGTTCTTC. Its translation is CASSPPPWGGLSNEQFF.